This T cell receptor (beta chain) was captured by sequencing in a study of blood T cell repertoires in COVID-19. Looking at the study overall: Some COVID-19 samples were acute and others convalescent; all came from the United States, Italy and Spain. Sources were T cells, B-cell-depleted T cells, or PBMCs; the material itself was cDNA or gDNA.

The germline gives CDR1 MNHEY, CDR2 SVGAGI. This CDR3 is 15 amino acids long. V shed 6 bases, J shed 4 bases, and the junction held 4 bases outside the gene matches. Authors' analysis steps: By means of reference gene primer amplification, nucleated cell counts were estimated. Some clones are missing from TCRdb's copy, which holds only in-frame ones; the method was immunoSEQ multiplex PCR. D and trimming come from the DNA, and the V and J calls and clone size come from that table. Among roughly 390,000 clones listed, roughly 85% were seen once. Sequenced material: peripheral blood. This receptor was identified in a woman between 18 and 29 years old with acute or convalescent COVID-19. V gene TRBV6-5 combines with J gene TRBJ2-2, with 11 bases matching TRBD1. For the CDR3, the DNA is TGTGCCAGCAGAACCGGGACAGGGGGCACCGGGGAGCTGTTTTTT. Its translation is CASRTGTGGTGELFF.